Shown below are 17 T cell receptor beta chains from a single sample sequenced in a study of follicular helper T cells after annual influenza vaccination. Assay used: immunoSEQ multiplex PCR; TCRdb lists only in-frame clones, some missing. The data show about 15,000 clones, with approximately 84% seen just once and about 1.3% held by the top ten. The time point denotes: 2014-2015 season, 7 days after vaccination. The source was CXCR5+ CD38- circulating T follicular helper cells from blood, collected 7 days after influenza vaccination. Subset of the sample: circulating Tfh, non-naive CD4+CXCR5+PD-1+ (ICOS+CD38+ or ICOS-CD38-). The receptors were gathered from an adult who received the influenza vaccine.

This sequence joins TRBV7-9 and TRBJ2-3; 8 bases line up with TRBD1. CDR1 is SEHNR, CDR2 FQNEAQ, per germline (reference sequence). Unmatched junction bases numbered 6, after V lost 3 bases and J lost 1 base. CDR3 size: 16 residues. CDR3 amino acids: CASSLQAGGGTDTQYF. The CDR3 DNA sequence: TGTGCCAGCAGCTTGCAGGCAGGGGGCGGCACAGATACGCAGTATTTT. Full variable domain (missing parts from reference TRBV7-9 and TRBJ2-3): DTGVSQNPRHKITKRGQNVTFRCDPISEHNRLYWYRQTLGQGPEFLTYFQNEAQLEKSRLLSDRFSAERPKGSFSTLEIQRTEQGDSAMYLCASSLQAGGGTDTQYFGPGTRLTVL.

The V gene is TRBV19, the J gene TRBJ1-5; a weak D match, TRBD1 (5 bases). This CDR3 comprises 15 residues. V was clipped by 7 bases and J by 5 bases, with 18 bases between them. Germline CDR1 reads LNHDA; CDR2 reads SQIVND (reference sequence). CDR3 nucleotide sequence: TGTGCCAGTAATCCCACCCCCGACAGCCATCAGCCCCAGCATTTT. Translating gives CASNPTPDSHQPQHF. Full variable domain (remainder filled in from reference TRBV19 and TRBJ1-5): DGGITQSPKYLFRKEGQNVTLSCEQNLNHDAMYWYRQDPGQGLRLIYYSQIVNDFQKGDIAEGYSVSREKKESFPLTVTSAQKNPTAFYLCASNPTPDSHQPQHFGDGTRLSIL.

V is TRBV7-9 and J is TRBJ2-1; 12 positions agree with TRBD1. The CDR3 runs to 16 residues. Looked up from germline, CDR1 is SEHNR and CDR2 is FQNEAQ (reference sequence). V lost 7 bases to trimming and J lost 7 bases; unmatched junction nucleotides: 11. For the CDR3, the DNA is TGTGCCAGCATCGGAGGTATGGGACAGGGGGCAAATGAGCAGTTCTTC. This translates into CASIGGMGQGANEQFF.

V and J are TRBV7-9 and TRBJ1-5, with D perhaps matching TRBD1 (6 bases). The ends were cut back, 5 bases at V and 5 bases at J, with 13 bases in the middle. The germline V gene has CDR1 SEHNR and CDR2 FQNEAQ (reference sequence). This CDR3 has 14 residues. The CDR3 loop reads CASSPGGGHQPQHF. DNA for the CDR3: TGTGCCAGCAGCCCGGGAGGGGGTCATCAGCCCCAGCATTTT.

This clone was seen once. The CDR3 spells CASRRDRGIDYEQFF. In DNA form, the CDR3 reads TGTGCCAGCCGAAGGGACAGGGGGATAGATTATGAGCAGTTCTTC. The chain uses TRBV6-1 and TRBJ2-1, with 11 bases aligning to TRBD1. This CDR3 spans 15 amino acids. Germline CDR1 is MNHNS and CDR2 is SASEGT. J lost 8 bases, V lost 8 bases, and 11 bases had no gene match.

The V gene is TRBV19, the J gene TRBJ2-2; 8 nucleotides line up with TRBD2. CDR1 is LNHDA, CDR2 SQIVND, per germline (reference sequence). J lost 3 bases, V lost 5 bases, and 5 bases had no gene match. The CDR3 extends over 15 amino acids. The CDR3 protein is CASSRGLGYTGELFF. The DNA of the CDR3 is TGTGCCAGTAGTCGGGGACTAGGGTACACCGGGGAGCTGTTTTTT.

This chain links TRBV5-4 with TRBJ2-5, with TRBD1 identical over 8 bases. CDR1 SGHNT and CDR2 YYREEE come from the germline V gene (reference sequence). There are 15 residues in the CDR3. V dropped 1 base and J dropped 5; count of bases not matched to a gene: 7. For the CDR3, the DNA is TGTGCCAGCAGCTTGAGGACAGGGAGTTTCGAGACCCAGTACTTC. Encoded protein: CASSLRTGSFETQYF.

This clone was detected a few times. The V call is TRBV30, the J call TRBJ2-4; D might be TRBD2 (6 bases). The V end lost 5 bases, the J end lost 5 bases, and 10 bases lay between the germline ends. CDR3 length: 12 amino acids. CDR1 and CDR2 from the germline V gene are GTSNPN and SVGIG (reference sequence). CDR3 residues: CAWCGTENIQYF. In nucleotides, the CDR3 is TGTGCCTGGTGCGGGACCGAAAACATTCAGTACTTC.

The chain links TRBV28 to TRBJ2-3; 11 nucleotides match TRBD2. Germline loops: CDR1 MDHEN, CDR2 SYDVKM. CDR3 length: 15 residues. Trimming took 5 bases from V and 3 from J; bases not matched to a gene: 4. CDR3 sequence reads: CASSTSGSRTDTQYF. In DNA, the CDR3 is TGTGCCAGCAGTACTAGCGGGAGTCGAACAGATACGCAGTATTTT.

This rearrangement joins TRBV28 to TRBJ2-4; 7 bases match TRBD2. This CDR3 is built from 17 residues. Trimming removed 7 bases from V and 5 bases from J; junction bases left unmatched: 17. Germline values: CDR1 MDHEN, CDR2 SYDVKM. The CDR3 here is CASTPADAREGENIQYF. Here the CDR3 DNA reads TGTGCCAGCACCCCCGCCGACGCGAGGGAGGGCGAAAACATTCAGTACTTC.

This clone was counted only a few times. J is TRBJ1-6 and V is TRBV5-8, with D tentatively TRBD1 (5 bases). The CDR3 runs to 13 residues. V lost 2 bases and J 7 bases, leaving 7 bases between the germline ends. Germline CDR1 SGHTS, CDR2 YDEGEE. This chain's CDR3 is CASSFDRNSPLHF. The DNA of the CDR3 is TGTGCCAGCAGCTTTGACAGAAATTCACCCCTCCACTTT.

The chain employs TRBV6-1 and TRBJ2-7; possible D gene TRBD1, 6 bases. Looked up from germline, CDR1 is MNHNS and CDR2 is SASEGT. The CDR3 totals 14 residues. V was clipped by 8 bases and J by 4 bases, with 18 bases between them. The CDR3 DNA sequence: TGTGCCAGCTTGCCAGGGGATGTCCAATACGAGCAGTACTTC. Its translation is CASLPGDVQYEQYF.

V is TRBV2 and J is TRBJ1-6; a weak D match, TRBD1 (6 bases). This CDR3 has 17 amino acids. In germline, CDR1 is SNHLY, CDR2 FYNNEI. Trimming shortened V by 8 bases and J by 0 bases, and 17 bases separated the two germline ends. The chain's CDR3 is CASRTEIMSSYNSPLHF. The CDR3 nucleotides read TGTGCCAGCCGGACAGAGATTATGAGCTCCTATAATTCACCCCTCCACTTT. Using reference TRBV2 and TRBJ1-6 for the parts outside the CDR3, the full variable domain is EPEVTQTPSHQVTQMGQEVILRCVPISNHLYFYWYRQILGQKVEFLVSFYNNEISEKSEIFDDQFSVERPDGSNFTLKIRSTKLEDSAMYFCASRTEIMSSYNSPLHFGNGTRLTVT.

The J gene is TRBJ2-7, the V gene TRBV14; D is possibly TRBD1 (5 bases). The germline V gene encodes CDR1 SGHDN and CDR2 FVKESK. V lost 1 base and J lost 0, with 7 bases in between. The CDR3 is made up of 14 amino acids. The CDR3 spells CASSQGQNSYEQYF. The CDR3 DNA reads TGTGCCAGCAGCCAAGGACAGAACTCCTACGAGCAGTACTTC.

This chain links TRBV4-2 with TRBJ2-1, with 11 bases lining up with TRBD2. This CDR3 region has 15 residues. Unmatched junction bases numbered 2, after V lost 4 bases and J lost 3 bases. The germline V gene encodes CDR1 LGHNA and CDR2 YNFKEQ. This CDR3 reads CASSPLAGDYNEQFF. Here the CDR3 DNA reads TGTGCCAGCAGCCCACTAGCGGGGGACTACAATGAGCAGTTCTTC.

V usage is TRBV30 and J usage is TRBJ2-3; tentative D call: TRBD2 (6 bases). Germline-derived CDR1 and CDR2 are GTSNPN and SVGIG (reference sequence). The CDR3 contains 11 residues. V was shortened by 2 bases and J by 10 bases, with 10 bases between the two germline ends. As DNA, the CDR3 is TGTGCCTGGAGTCCCGGAGGGGCGCAGTATTTT. Its translation is CAWSPGGAQYF.

In its sample, this clone was seen once. The chain has TRBV19 and TRBJ2-2; D is undetermined. V lost 5 bases and J 2 bases, leaving 12 bases between the germline ends. Germline assignment: CDR1 LNHDA and CDR2 SQIVND (reference sequence). The CDR3 has 15 residues. CDR3 DNA: TGTGCCAGTAGTCCTAACCCCTCTAACACCGGGGAGCTGTTTTTT. This codes for CASSPNPSNTGELFF.